One and the same sample provided the 8 T cell receptor beta chains below, sequenced in a study of shared clonotypes between healthy human individuals. The assay was immunoSEQ multiplex PCR, and TCRdb's table has in-frame clones only and misses some. The profile shows some 1.5 million clones, 96% of them singletons. Sequenced sample: naive CD4+ T cells sorted from blood. Subset given: CD45RA+ positively selected. The source is a man aged 25-45 years in good health.

The chain employs TRBV6-8 and TRBJ2-5, with no clear D. From germline, CDR1 is MNHGY and CDR2 SAAAGT. Trimming took 4 bases from V and 5 from J, leaving 11 bases between them. The CDR3 covers 13 residues. The CDR3 protein is CASSSGNRETQYF. The CDR3 coding sequence is TGTGCCAGCAGTTCGGGTAATCGGGAGACCCAGTACTTC.

In the case of this clone: Germline is not matched at one junction end, which may reflect a read error. This chain uses TRBV4-1 with TRBJ2-1; TRBD1 matches 9 bases. The germline gives CDR1 MGHRA, CDR2 YSYEKL. The CDR3 is 15 amino acids. CDR3 nucleotide sequence: TGCGCCAGCAGCCAAGGGACAGGGGCCTATAATGAGCAGTTCTTC. It translates to CASSQGTGAYNEQFF.

In this sample, this clone turned up once. V and J are TRBV28 and TRBJ1-1; the D gene is possibly TRBD1 (6 bases). Trimming cost V 3 bases and J 0 bases, with 11 bases left between them. From germline, CDR1 is MDHEN and CDR2 SYDVKM. CDR3 length equals 15 residues. CDR3 coding DNA: TGTGCCAGCAGTTTCTTAAGGGGGGTGAACACTGAAGCTTTCTTT. Its protein is CASSFLRGVNTEAFF.

This chain joins TRBV10-3 and TRBJ2-5, with D perhaps assigned TRBD1 or TRBD2 (5 bases each). CDR1 and CDR2 (germline): ENHRY, SYGVKD. This CDR3 comprises 12 residues. The V end was cut by 5 bases, the J end by 6 bases, with 10 bases between. The CDR3 DNA reads as TGTGCCATCAGTCGGGACGTAAAGACCCAGTACTTC. Its protein is CAISRDVKTQYF.

The J gene is TRBJ2-3, the V gene TRBV9; either TRBD1 or TRBD2 may fit D (5 bases each). Trimming removed 6 bases from V and 8 bases from J, with 22 bases in between. This CDR3 has 15 residues. Germline CDR1 and CDR2: SGDLS and YYNGEE. In DNA, the CDR3 is TGTGCCAGCACTCCACTAGACCCTGGGACGTCTACGCAGTATTTT. Its protein is CASTPLDPGTSTQYF.

This chain connects TRBV18 to TRBJ1-1; D is perhaps TRBD1 (5 bases). V was clipped by 4 bases and J by 1 base, with 16 bases between them. This CDR3 has 16 residues. Looked up from germline, CDR1 is KGHSH and CDR2 is LQKENI. CDR3 coding DNA: TGTGCCAGCTCACGCGCTTTACAGGCCGGGAACACTGAAGCTTTCTTT. Its translation is CASSRALQAGNTEAFF.

The chain uses TRBV5-1 and TRBJ2-7; D unresolved. The CDR3 runs to 14 residues. The germline V and J ends were trimmed by 4 bases and 4 bases, with 15 bases remaining between them. Germline CDR1 SGHRS, CDR2 YFSETQ. The chain's CDR3 is CASSPGPEMYEQYF. As DNA, the CDR3 is TGCGCCAGCAGCCCCGGCCCAGAGATGTACGAGCAGTACTTC.

This chain connects TRBV28 to TRBJ1-1; D gene ambiguous. The CDR3 is 11 residues long. Per germline, CDR1 MDHEN and CDR2 SYDVKM. The V gene lost 3 bases and the J gene lost 7 bases, with 6 bases spanning the gap. CDR3: CASSFDGEAFF. Here the CDR3 DNA reads TGTGCCAGCAGTTTCGACGGTGAAGCTTTCTTT.